One and the same sample provided the 28 T cell receptor beta chains below, sequenced in a study of STAT5B mutations in CD4+ large granular lymphocyte leukemia. Produced via immunoSEQ multiplex PCR; TCRdb's table is partial and in-frame only. Here the sample spans fewer than 30,000 clones, about three quarters being singletons. The sample comprised CD4+ T cells from blood buffy coats. These receptors were taken from a human donor in good health.

This rearrangement joins TRBV11-2 to TRBJ1-1; no definite D call. The CDR3 is 16 amino acids. Germline V gene lookup returns CDR1 SGHAT and CDR2 FQNNGV. V shed 1 base and J shed 3 bases, with 15 bases lying between them. The CDR3 protein is CASSLGSGVQDTEAFF. CDR3 DNA: TGTGCCAGCAGCTTAGGGTCCGGAGTCCAAGACACTGAAGCTTTCTTT.

The chain combines TRBV5-1 with TRBJ2-1; 8 bases line up with TRBD2. Germline CDR1 SGHRS, CDR2 YFSETQ. This CDR3 has 14 residues. V shed 2 bases, J shed 6 bases, and the junction held 4 bases outside the gene matches. For the CDR3, the DNA is TGCGCCAGCAGCTTCGCGGGGGGATCCAATGAGCAGTTCTTC. Protein product: CASSFAGGSNEQFF. Looking up the rest from reference TRBV5-1 and TRBJ2-1 gives the full variable domain: KAGVTQTPRYLIKTRGQQVTLSCSPISGHRSVSWYQQTPGQGLQFLFEYFSETQRNKGNFPGRFSGRQFSNSRSEMNVSTLELGDSALYLCASSFAGGSNEQFFGPGTRLTVL.

This sequence joins TRBV29-1 and TRBJ2-7, with 8 bases aligning to TRBD1. This CDR3 comprises 13 residues. The germline V gene has CDR1 SQVTM and CDR2 ANQGSEA. Germline trimming cut 2 bases from V and 6 bases from J; bases unmatched to any gene: 6. CDR3 residues: CSVEKTGAGEQYF. The CDR3 DNA sequence: TGCAGCGTTGAAAAGACAGGGGCTGGCGAGCAGTACTTC.

This chain uses TRBV28 with TRBJ2-3, with no clear D. Germline CDR1 MDHEN, CDR2 SYDVKM. The germline V and J ends were trimmed by 3 bases and 1 base, with 5 bases remaining between them. This CDR3 is built from 13 residues. CDR3 protein: CASSFSRTDTQYF. The CDR3 DNA reads TGTGCCAGCAGTTTCTCGCGCACAGATACGCAGTATTTT.

This chain uses TRBV28 with TRBJ2-3; D possibly corresponds to TRBD1 (6 bases). The V end was cut by 3 bases, the J end by 2 bases, with 21 bases between. The CDR3 sequence is 18 residues long. Germline lookup yields CDR1 MDHEN and CDR2 SYDVKM. The CDR3 DNA sequence: TGTGCCAGCAGTTTTCCCCAGTCCTGGGACACTCCCACAGATACGCAGTATTTT. It specifies CASSFPQSWDTPTDTQYF.

V gene TRBV2 combines with J gene TRBJ1-2; D is perhaps TRBD1 (5 bases). With 3 bases removed from V and 3 bases from J, the gap between germline ends came to 11 bases. This CDR3 region has 14 residues. In germline, CDR1 is SNHLY, CDR2 FYNNEI. The chain's CDR3 is CASSDLWGDYGYTF. In DNA form, the CDR3 reads TGTGCCAGCAGTGATTTGTGGGGGGACTATGGCTACACCTTC. Combining the CDR3 with reference TRBV2 and TRBJ1-2 gives the whole variable domain EPEVTQTPSHQVTQMGQEVILRCVPISNHLYFYWYRQILGQKVEFLVSFYNNEISEKSEIFDDQFSVERPDGSNFTLKIRSTKLEDSAMYFCASSDLWGDYGYTFGSGTRLTVV.

This sequence joins TRBV10-1 and TRBJ2-1; D might be TRBD1 or TRBD2, each matching 5 bases. Germline V CDR1 and CDR2: WNHNN, SYGVQD (reference sequence). Trimming left V 0 bases short and J 3 bases short, with 18 bases between. The CDR3 runs 18 residues. In nucleotides, the CDR3 is TGCGCCAGCAGTGAGTCGACTATCAGGGCGGAGAACTACAATGAGCAGTTCTTC. This translates into CASSESTIRAENYNEQFF.

The chain uses TRBV6-1 and TRBJ1-6; tentatively, D is TRBD1 (5 bases). V was pared by 7 bases and J by 8 bases, with 12 bases between. CDR1 is MNHNS, CDR2 SASEGT, per germline. The CDR3 extends over 13 amino acids. CDR3 nucleotide sequence: TGTGCCAGCATTCGGCAGGGAGATTCACCCCTCCACTTT. Residues: CASIRQGDSPLHF.

The chain couples TRBV10-3 to TRBJ2-5; the D gene could be TRBD1 or TRBD2 (5 bases each). V dropped 5 bases and J dropped 4 bases, with 11 bases sitting between them. The CDR3 is made up of 13 amino acids. Germline V gives CDR1 ENHRY, CDR2 SYGVKD. The CDR3 sequence is CAISPSGTETQYF. The CDR3 DNA follows: TGTGCCATCAGTCCTTCCGGGACAGAGACCCAGTACTTC.

The chain recombines TRBV27 with TRBJ1-2, with a possible D match to TRBD1 (5 bases). The V and J ends lost 5 bases and 12 bases respectively, with 19 bases between them. CDR1 and CDR2 from the germline V gene are MNHEY and SMNVEV (reference sequence). This CDR3 contains 13 residues. The CDR3 is CASSAFGQGVHTF. The CDR3 DNA reads as TGTGCCAGCAGTGCCTTCGGGCAGGGAGTACACACCTTC.

The rearrangement uses TRBV7-7 and TRBJ2-5, with TRBD1 matching over 10 bases. Per the germline V gene, CDR1 is SSHAT and CDR2 is FNYEAQ (reference sequence). The CDR3 loop spans 14 amino acids. V was pared by 5 bases and J by 5 bases, with 5 bases of the junction left unmatched. The DNA for the CDR3 is TGTGCCAGCAGCCACCCGGGACAGGGGGAGACCCAGTACTTC. Translating it yields CASSHPGQGETQYF.

This clone was recorded only once. The chain carries TRBV19 and TRBJ1-4; D is possibly TRBD1 (5 bases). CDR1 and CDR2 (germline): LNHDA, SQIVND (reference sequence). The V end was cut by 6 bases, the J end by 0 bases, with 8 bases between. The CDR3 length is 14 residues. CDR3 nucleotide sequence: TGTGCCAGTAGACCGACAGCAACTAATGAAAAACTGTTTTTT. Translating it yields CASRPTATNEKLFF.

CDR3 in amino acids: CASSSILASGGELFF. CDR3 sequence (DNA): TGTGCCAGCAGCTCAATCCTAGCGTCTGGCGGGGAGCTGTTTTTT. This sequence joins TRBV7-9 and TRBJ2-2; TRBD2 is a possible D gene (6 bases). The CDR3 is 15 residues long. The germline V gene has CDR1 SEHNR and CDR2 FQNEAQ (reference sequence). V was pared by 4 bases and J by 7 bases, with 16 bases between.

This chain connects TRBV15 to TRBJ2-3, with TRBD2 as a possible D gene (5 bases). The CDR3 loop spans 13 amino acids. Germline V gives CDR1 LNHNV, CDR2 YYDKDF (reference sequence). The V end lost 7 bases, the J end lost 2 bases, and 10 bases lay between the germline ends. The CDR3 spells CATMDSLTDTQYF. The CDR3 nucleotides are TGTGCCACCATGGACTCCCTCACAGATACGCAGTATTTT.

This clone was counted between two and nine times. V is TRBV18 and J is TRBJ1-1, with TRBD1 matching 7 bases. J gave up 3 bases and V 8 bases, and 6 bases lay outside the gene matches. The CDR3 loop spans 13 amino acids. CDR1 and CDR2 from the germline V gene are KGHSH and LQKENI. CDR3 protein: CASADRVDTEAFF. CDR3 bases: TGTGCCAGCGCTGACAGGGTTGACACTGAAGCTTTCTTT.

The chain recombines TRBV27 with TRBJ1-1, with 7 bases fitting TRBD1. The CDR3 consists of 14 residues. In germline, CDR1 is MNHEY, CDR2 SMNVEV (reference sequence). The V gene end was trimmed by 5 bases and the J gene end by 6 bases; junction bases not matched to a gene: 9. The CDR3 sequence is CASSRLQGGAEAFF. The CDR3 bases are TGTGCCAGCAGTAGACTCCAGGGGGGGGCTGAAGCTTTCTTT.

This chain joins TRBV6-6 and TRBJ2-5, with 8 positions matching TRBD1. Germline lookup yields CDR1 MNHNY and CDR2 SVGAGI (reference sequence). The trim removed 6 bases at V and 3 bases at J, leaving 9 bases unmatched. The CDR3 runs to 15 residues. The CDR3 nucleotides are TGTGCCAGCAGGGGAAGGAACAGGGGGAAAGAGACCCAGTACTTC. Its translation: CASRGRNRGKETQYF.

The chain joins TRBV7-3 to TRBJ1-2, with 8 bases lining up with TRBD1. Germline V gene data show CDR1 as SGHTA and CDR2 as FQGTGA. This CDR3 has 13 amino acids. Trimming at V came to 3 bases and at J to 9 bases, leaving 6 bases not matched to a gene. The CDR3 DNA reads as TGTGCCAGCAGCTTCGACAGGGGTCTTCGCTACACCTTC. Translation gives CASSFDRGLRYTF.

The chain couples TRBV5-4 to TRBJ1-6, with TRBD1 matching over 7 bases. The germline gives CDR1 SGHNT, CDR2 YYREEE (reference sequence). The J segment lost 7 bases and the V segment lost 0 bases, leaving 7 bases of the junction unmatched. The CDR3 has 16 residues. The CDR3 nucleotides are TGTGCCAGCAGCTTGGCCGGAGGGGGCCTGAATTCACCCCTCCACTTT. This translates into CASSLAGGGLNSPLHF. Supplemented by reference TRBV5-4 and TRBJ1-6, the full variable domain reads ETGVTQSPTHLIKTRGQQVTLRCSSQSGHNTVSWYQQALGQGPQFIFQYYREEENGRGNFPPRFSGLQFPNYSSELNVNALELDDSALYLCASSLAGGGLNSPLHFGNGTRLTVT.

The chain uses TRBV9 and TRBJ2-5, with 8 positions matching TRBD2. Losses at the gene ends were 4 bases for V and 5 bases for J; bases not matched to a gene: 10. The CDR3 has 15 residues. In germline, CDR1 is SGDLS, CDR2 YYNGEE. CDR3 region: CASSPRQAGVETQYF. As DNA, the CDR3 is TGTGCCAGCAGCCCGCGGCAAGCGGGGGTGGAGACCCAGTACTTC.

The chain uses TRBV5-1 and TRBJ1-4; tentative D call: TRBD1 (6 bases). There are 15 residues in the CDR3. The V end lost 0 bases, the J end lost 8 bases, and 14 bases lay between the germline ends. Germline V gene data show CDR1 as SGHRS and CDR2 as YFSETQ. DNA for the CDR3: TGCGCCAGCAGCTTGGTACCGGGGGCCGAAGAAAAACTGTTTTTT. It encodes CASSLVPGAEEKLFF. Looking up the rest from reference TRBV5-1 and TRBJ1-4 gives the full variable domain: KAGVTQTPRYLIKTRGQQVTLSCSPISGHRSVSWYQQTPGQGLQFLFEYFSETQRNKGNFPGRFSGRQFSNSRSEMNVSTLELGDSALYLCASSLVPGAEEKLFFGSGTQLSVL.

V usage is TRBV27 and J usage is TRBJ2-7, with D possibly TRBD2 on 5 matching bases. CDR1 MNHEY and CDR2 SMNVEV come from the germline V gene (reference sequence). Trimming removed 6 bases from V and 7 bases from J, with 13 bases in between. The CDR3 totals 12 residues. The chain's CDR3 is CASREEVGEQYF. The DNA for the CDR3 is TGTGCCAGCAGGGAGGAGGTCGGGGAGCAGTACTTC.

The chain uses TRBV5-6 and TRBJ2-3; TRBD1 or TRBD2 may be the D gene (5 bases each). Germline CDR1 reads SGHDT; CDR2 reads YYEEEE. This CDR3 region has 15 residues. The germline V and J ends were trimmed by 1 base and 3 bases, with 12 bases remaining between them. The DNA of the CDR3 is TGTGCCAGCAGCTTGTGGCAGGGAGAAACAGATACGCAGTATTTT. This sequence encodes CASSLWQGETDTQYF. Full variable domain (remainder filled in from reference TRBV5-6 and TRBJ2-3): DAGVTQSPTHLIKTRGQQVTLRCSPKSGHDTVSWYQQALGQGPQFIFQYYEEEERQRGNFPDRFSGHQFPNYSSELNVNALLLGDSALYLCASSLWQGETDTQYFGPGTRLTVL.

The chain joins TRBV18 to TRBJ2-1; either TRBD1 or TRBD2 may fit D (5 bases each). This CDR3 spans 14 amino acids. The germline V gene has CDR1 KGHSH and CDR2 LQKENI. V was cut by 2 bases and J by 8 bases, with 13 bases left in between. CDR3 bases: TGTGCCAGCTCACCAAACGGGATGGGGGATGAGCAGTTCTTC. Encoded protein: CASSPNGMGDEQFF.

The chain combines TRBV6-6 with TRBJ1-5; 9 bases align to TRBD1. The CDR3 sequence is 14 residues long. CDR1 and CDR2 (germline): MNHNY, SVGAGI (reference sequence). The J segment lost 10 bases and the V segment lost 0 bases, leaving 4 bases of the junction unmatched. CDR3 protein: CASSYSRDRVPQHF. CDR3 DNA sequence: TGTGCCAGCAGTTACTCGAGGGACAGGGTCCCCCAGCATTTT.

The V call is TRBV6-1, the J call TRBJ1-5; D might be TRBD1 (5 bases). This CDR3 contains 15 residues. In germline, CDR1 is MNHNS, CDR2 SASEGT. The ends were cut back, 3 bases at V and 0 bases at J, with 9 bases in the middle. The CDR3 is CASSEGLNSNQPQHF. As DNA, the CDR3 is TGTGCCAGCAGTGAGGGACTGAATAGCAATCAGCCCCAGCATTTT.

V is TRBV12-5 and J is TRBJ2-5, with D unresolved. Germline CDR1 LGHNT, CDR2 FRNRAP. Between the trimmed V and J ends, which lost 1 base and 5 bases, there was a span of 8 bases. The CDR3 is 13 amino acids. This CDR3 reads CASGLGSLETQYF. DNA for the CDR3: TGTGCTAGTGGTTTGGGCTCCCTTGAGACCCAGTACTTC.

The chain joins TRBV30 to TRBJ2-3; D call uncertain. Trimming cost V 1 base and J 0 bases, with 2 bases left between them. CDR1 GTSNPN and CDR2 SVGIG come from the germline V gene (reference sequence). The CDR3 is 12 amino acids. CDR3 protein: CAWSDSTDTQYF. CDR3 DNA sequence: TGTGCCTGGAGTGACAGCACAGATACGCAGTATTTT.